These 21 T cell receptor beta chains originate from one sample sequenced in a study of blood T cells in healthy people across ages. For the second PCR, which ran for about 6 to 12 cycles, a sample-barcoded 5' primer and a J-beta primer mix were used. TCRdb independently ran MiXCR on the 5' RACE reads; one entry per CDR3 protein. The repertoire holds about 640,000 distinct CDR3 sequences, with approximately 30% as singletons. Specimen: blood. These receptors came from a woman older than 75 in good health.

Ten or more counts support this clonotype. V usage is TRBV30 and J usage is TRBJ2-7; TRBD1 matches at 9 bases. This CDR3 is 15 amino acids long. Germline V gene lookup returns CDR1 GTSNPN and CDR2 SVGIG (reference sequence). V dropped 5 bases and J dropped 4; count of bases not matched to a gene: 12. CDR3 amino acids: CAWSRTGTGRYEQYF. The CDR3 DNA is TGTGCCTGGTCGAGAACCGGGACAGGGAGATACGAGCAGTACTTC.

This clonotype was recorded at least ten times. The rearrangement links TRBV7-8 to TRBJ1-6; 7 bases fit TRBD1. Germline V gene data show CDR1 as SGHVS and CDR2 as FQNEAQ. V shed 5 bases and J 8 bases; nucleotides not matched to a gene: 6. This CDR3 region has 14 residues. In DNA form, the CDR3 reads TGTGCCAGCAGCCTGCAAACAGGGGATTCACCCCTCCACTTT. Translating it yields CASSLQTGDSPLHF. The whole variable domain, filled in from reference TRBV7-8 and TRBJ1-6, reads GAGVSQSPRYKVAKRGQDVALRCDPISGHVSLFWYQQALGQGPEFLTYFQNEAQLDKSGLPSDRFFAERPEGSVSTLKIQRTQQEDSAVYLCASSLQTGDSPLHFGNGTRLTVT.

The sample holds many counts of this clonotype. This chain uses TRBV5-1 with TRBJ1-4; no firm D call. The CDR3 contains 14 residues. Trimming pared 0 bases from V and 7 bases from J, leaving 10 bases between. Germline V gene data show CDR1 as SGHRS and CDR2 as YFSETQ. The CDR3 protein is CASSLGPLGEKLFF. CDR3 in DNA: TGCGCCAGCAGCTTGGGTCCCCTGGGTGAAAAACTGTTTTTT.

This clonotype showed up many times. DNA of the CDR3: TGCGCCAGCAGCTTCGTCGGGGCCTCTGGGGCCAACGTCCTGACTTTC. It yields the protein CASSFVGASGANVLTF. The genes are TRBV5-1 and TRBJ2-6; TRBD1 or TRBD2 may be the D gene (5 bases each). The length of the CDR3 is 16 residues. The germline V and J ends were trimmed by 2 bases and 0 bases, with 9 bases remaining between them. Germline V CDR1 and CDR2: SGHRS, YFSETQ. The full variable domain, rest sourced from reference TRBV5-1 and TRBJ2-6, is KAGVTQTPRYLIKTRGQQVTLSCSPISGHRSVSWYQQTPGQGLQFLFEYFSETQRNKGNFPGRFSGRQFSNSRSEMNVSTLELGDSALYLCASSFVGASGANVLTFGAGSRLTVL.

This clonotype was seen repeatedly, ten times or more. The genes are TRBV29-1 and TRBJ2-5; 7 bases align to TRBD1. Germline V gives CDR1 SQVTM, CDR2 ANQGSEA. The trim removed 4 bases at V and 9 bases at J, leaving 8 bases unmatched. CDR3 length equals 12 residues. The CDR3 sequence is CSVAGTVEPQYF. In DNA, the CDR3 is TGCAGCGTTGCCGGGACAGTTGAGCCCCAGTACTTC.

In its sample, this clonotype was seen many times. The rearrangement links TRBV28 to TRBJ2-5; D is ambiguous. This CDR3 region has 14 residues. V shed 4 bases and J shed 5 bases, with 14 bases lying between them. Germline loops: CDR1 MDHEN, CDR2 SYDVKM. The CDR3 loop is CASSSPRLVETQYF. The DNA for the CDR3 is TGTGCCAGCAGTTCACCAAGGCTTGTGGAGACCCAGTACTTC.

Concerning this clonotype: A much larger clone is a single base away; this may be a read error. The chain carries TRBV6-2 or TRBV6-3 and TRBJ2-5; TRBD2 might be the D (5 bases). Trimming shortened V by 6 bases and J by 2 bases, and 13 bases separated the two germline ends. Germline lookup yields CDR1 MNHEY and CDR2 SVGEGT. This CDR3 contains 14 residues. The CDR3 DNA reads TGTGCCAGCAGGTTCGACGGACTGCAAGAGACCCAGTACTTC. Amino acids: CASRFDGLQETQYF.

CDR3 region: CSARGGQNYEQYF. The CDR3 DNA reads TGCAGTGCTAGAGGGGGACAGAACTACGAGCAGTACTTC. The chain links TRBV20-1 to TRBJ2-7; 7 nucleotides match TRBD1. CDR3 length: 13 residues. J lost 3 bases, V lost 1 base, and 3 bases had no gene match. Per the germline V gene, CDR1 is DFQATT and CDR2 is SNEGSKA (reference sequence).

This clonotype was recorded once. The CDR3 sequence: CSASGGFIYEQYF. DNA for the CDR3: TGCAGTGCTAGCGGGGGCTTCATCTACGAGCAGTACTTC. The chain combines TRBV20-1 with TRBJ2-7; TRBD1 or TRBD2 may be the D gene (6 bases each). CDR1 and CDR2 from the germline V gene are DFQATT and SNEGSKA (reference sequence). V lost 3 bases to trimming and J lost 3 bases, with 12 bases between them. This CDR3 region has 13 residues.

Comments on this clonotype: A much larger clone lies one base from this, so it may be a read error. The chain carries TRBV7-3 and TRBJ2-1, with TRBD2 matching over 9 bases. The CDR3 runs 14 residues. Germline V lookup: CDR1 SGHTA, CDR2 FQGTGA. CDR3 in DNA: TGTGCCAGCACCGGGCTAGCGGGGAGGGGTGAGCAGGTCTTC. Amino acids: CASTGLAGRGEQVF.

V and J are TRBV6-1 and TRBJ2-5; the match to TRBD1 covers 7 bases. The end of the DNA fits TRBJ2-7 better, so the J call may be wrong. CDR1 is MNHNS and CDR2 is SASEGT in the germline V gene. This CDR3 is 14 amino acids long. This CDR3 is CASSLPGQRYEQYF. CDR3 bases: TGTGCCAGCAGTTTGCCGGGACAGCGCTACGAGCAGTACTTC.

This clonotype showed up just once. This sequence may be a read error, since a much larger clone differs from it by one base. The CDR3 sequence: CASSQGPGSCYEQYF. As DNA, the CDR3 is TGTGCCAGCAGCCAAGGGCCAGGGAGTTGTTACGAGCAGTACTTC. The chain is built from TRBV3-1 and TRBJ2-5, with D perhaps matching TRBD1 or TRBD2 (5 bases each). The end of the DNA aligns better with TRBJ2-7, so the J call may be wrong. The CDR3 has 15 residues. Germline V lookup: CDR1 LGHDT, CDR2 YNNKEL (reference sequence).

The gene calls are TRBV5-4 and TRBJ2-1; D tentatively fits TRBD1 or TRBD2 (5 bases each). Germline assignment: CDR1 SGHNT and CDR2 YYREEE (reference sequence). The CDR3 runs to 14 residues. V was pared by 7 bases and J by 6 bases, with 17 bases between. The DNA of the CDR3 is TGTGCCAGCTGGGACCTATATCCCGGCAATGAGCAGTTCTTC. It specifies CASWDLYPGNEQFF.

This chain connects TRBV28 to TRBJ1-4; D is undetermined. Germline CDR1 reads MDHEN; CDR2 reads SYDVKM. The CDR3 consists of 15 residues. V was cut by 3 bases and J by 0 bases, with 8 bases left in between. CDR3: CASSFGDSTNEKLFF. The CDR3 DNA reads TGTGCCAGCAGTTTCGGGGATTCAACTAATGAAAAACTGTTTTTT.

Ten or more counts support this clonotype. This chain joins TRBV30 and TRBJ2-7; D is possibly TRBD2 (5 bases). The CDR3 runs 14 residues. The V end was cut by 6 bases, the J end by 0 bases, with 15 bases between. Germline CDR1 and CDR2: GTSNPN and SVGIG (reference sequence). CDR3 protein: CACPREGSSYEQYF. In nucleotides, the CDR3 is TGTGCCTGTCCTCGGGAAGGGAGCTCCTACGAGCAGTACTTC.

This rearrangement joins TRBV20-1 to TRBJ1-4, with D perhaps TRBD1 (5 bases). Germline V gene lookup returns CDR1 DFQATT and CDR2 SNEGSKA (reference sequence). The CDR3 is 13 residues long. V lost 6 bases to trimming and J lost 4 bases, with 12 bases between them. The CDR3 DNA reads as TGCAGTGCCCACGACAGAAATAATGAAAAACTGTTTTTT. Its protein is CSAHDRNNEKLFF.

A few counts support this clonotype. Possible read error: a much larger clone is one base away. V gene TRBV28 combines with J gene TRBJ2-7; no reliable D call. Looked up from germline, CDR1 is MDHEN and CDR2 is SYDVKM. V lost 2 bases and J lost 7, with 12 bases in between. CDR3 length equals 13 residues. CDR3 nucleotide sequence: TGTGCCAGCAGTTTAATCAGGAGCAATGAGCAGTACTTC. Translated, it gives CASSLIRSNEQYF.

This clonotype was observed a handful of times. The junction and the germline gene differ at one end; a read error may be behind it. The V and J genes are TRBV6-1 and TRBJ1-1, with D uncertain. Per germline, CDR1 MNHNS and CDR2 SASEGT. The CDR3 is 12 amino acids. CDR3 sequence (DNA): TGTGCCAGCAGAGAAGGGTTCACTGAAGCTTTCTTT. Translating gives CASREGFTEAFF.

This clonotype was found many times. This sequence joins TRBV7-3 and TRBJ1-1; the match to TRBD1 covers 9 bases. CDR3 length equals 14 residues. Trimming at V came to 5 bases and at J to 8 bases, leaving 9 bases not matched to a gene. Per germline, CDR1 SGHTA and CDR2 FQGTGA. CDR3 protein: CASSRGQGRGEAFF. The CDR3 coding sequence is TGTGCCAGCAGCCGGGGACAGGGACGAGGGGAAGCTTTCTTT. Together with reference TRBV7-3 and TRBJ1-1, the CDR3 gives the full variable domain: GAGVSQTPSNKVTEKGKYVELRCDPISGHTALYWYRQSLGQGPEFLIYFQGTGAADDSGLPNDRFFAVRPEGSVSTLKIQRTERGDSAVYLCASSRGQGRGEAFFGQGTRLTVV.

Points on this clonotype: This sequence may be a read error, since a much larger clone differs from it by one base. The chain couples TRBV12-3 or TRBV12-4 to TRBJ2-1; D remains ambiguous. Trimming took 3 bases from V and 8 from J, leaving 8 bases between them. The CDR3 is 12 residues long. In nucleotides, the CDR3 is TGTGCCAGCAGTTTGACCACCGATGAGCAGTTCTTC. Translated, it gives CASSLTTDEQFF.

V and J are TRBV6-1 and TRBJ1-2; 7 bases match TRBD1. Trimming removed 5 bases from V and 6 bases from J; junction bases left unmatched: 9. Germline V CDR1 and CDR2: MNHNS, SASEGT. This CDR3 contains 14 residues. The CDR3 nucleotides read TGTGCCAGCAGTCTTAAAGGGGGCGTAGATGGCTACACCTTC. Translating gives CASSLKGGVDGYTF.